These T cell receptor beta chains were read from a single sample in a study of T cells in Graves' hyperthyroidism and ophthalmopathy. One entry per CDR3 protein results from TCRdb running MiXCR on the multiplex PCR reads. Here the sample spans a few hundred thousand distinct CDR3 sequences, about 15% being singletons. The sample was blood. Receptors were obtained from a woman aged 30 to 39 with Graves' hyperthyroidism. Each CDR3 is given with its conserved first and last residue. The D gene is left open where the match is weak. The size entry is marked missing in some rows and otherwise reads once, few, many or a size class.

abundance: many; j_gene: TRBJ1-1; d_gene: -; v_gene: TRBV28; CDR3aa: CASSLWGNTEAFF; CDR3nt: TGTGCCAGCAGTTTATGGGGGAACACTGAAGCTTTCTTT
abundance: -; j_gene: TRBJ1-1; d_gene: -; v_gene: TRBV29-1; CDR3aa: CSVAGTIDTEAFF; CDR3nt: TGCAGCGTTGCCGGGACGATAGACACTGAAGCTTTCTTT
abundance: many; j_gene: TRBJ2-1; d_gene: TRBD2; v_gene: TRBV3-1; CDR3aa: CASSQGTSGSLSYNEQFF; CDR3nt: TGTGCCAGCAGCCAAGGGACTAGCGGGAGTCTGTCCTACAATGAGCAGTTCTTC
abundance: many; j_gene: TRBJ2-3; d_gene: TRBD2; v_gene: TRBV4-1; CDR3aa: CASSQGLAGGTDTQYF; CDR3nt: TGCGCCAGCAGCCAAGGTCTAGCGGGAGGCACAGATACGCAGTATTTT
abundance: many; j_gene: TRBJ2-7; d_gene: -; v_gene: TRBV28; CDR3aa: CASSLAGQPYEQYF; CDR3nt: TGTGCCAGCAGTTTGGCAGGGCAACCCTACGAGCAGTACTTC
abundance: -; j_gene: TRBJ2-3; d_gene: TRBD2; v_gene: TRBV15; CDR3aa: CATSRVPGSSDGLATDTQYF; CDR3nt: TGTGCCACCAGCAGAGTCCCCGGATCGTCGGATGGACTAGCGACAGATACGCAGTATTTT
abundance: many; j_gene: TRBJ1-1; d_gene: -; v_gene: TRBV5-1; CDR3aa: CASSLFGVTNTEAFF; CDR3nt: TGCGCCAGCAGCTTGTTCGGGGTGACGAACACTGAAGCTTTCTTT
abundance: many; j_gene: TRBJ1-1; d_gene: TRBD1; v_gene: TRBV12-5; CDR3aa: CASGLALFLGQGLTEAFF; CDR3nt: TGTGCTAGTGGTTTGGCACTGTTCCTTGGACAGGGCTTAACTGAAGCTTTCTTT
abundance: -; j_gene: TRBJ1-6; d_gene: -; v_gene: TRBV27; CDR3aa: CASTRSSPNSPLHF; CDR3nt: TGTGCCAGCACTCGATCGTCACCGAATTCACCCCTCCACTTT
abundance: many; j_gene: TRBJ2-3; d_gene: -; v_gene: TRBV5-1; CDR3aa: CASRRRAEGTTDTQYF; CDR3nt: TGCGCCAGCCGCAGGCGAGCGGAGGGGACCACAGATACGCAGTATTTT
abundance: -; j_gene: TRBJ2-6; d_gene: -; v_gene: TRBV20-1; CDR3aa: CSARDLVGANVLTF; CDR3nt: TGCAGTGCTAGAGATCTGGTTGGGGCCAACGTCCTGACTTTC
abundance: few; j_gene: TRBJ2-2; d_gene: TRBD2; v_gene: TRBV3-1; CDR3aa: CASSQERGGPNTGELFF; CDR3nt: TGTGCCAGCAGCCAAGAACGCGGGGGACCAAACACCGGGGAGCTGTTTTTT
abundance: -; j_gene: TRBJ1-1; d_gene: -; v_gene: TRBV12-3/TRBV12-4; CDR3aa: CASSWGGWDGTEAFF; CDR3nt: TGTGCCAGCAGTTGGGGGGGGTGGGATGGCACTGAAGCTTTCTTT
abundance: many; j_gene: TRBJ2-1; d_gene: TRBD2; v_gene: TRBV27; CDR3aa: CASSTNGLAGRNEQFF; CDR3nt: TGTGCCAGCAGTACAAACGGACTAGCGGGAAGGAATGAGCAGTTCTTC
abundance: -; j_gene: TRBJ2-3; d_gene: -; v_gene: TRBV20-1; CDR3aa: CSASAFTDTQYF; CDR3nt: TGCAGTGCTAGCGCCTTCACAGATACGCAGTATTTT
abundance: many; j_gene: TRBJ2-7; d_gene: -; v_gene: TRBV6-1; CDR3aa: CASSPVQTYEQYF; CDR3nt: TGTGCCAGCAGCCCCGTACAAACCTACGAGCAGTACTTC
abundance: -; j_gene: TRBJ2-5; d_gene: -; v_gene: TRBV27; CDR3aa: CASSLTSIGETQYF; CDR3nt: TGTGCCAGCAGTTTAACTAGTATCGGAGAGACCCAGTACTTC
abundance: -; j_gene: TRBJ2-3; d_gene: TRBD1; v_gene: TRBV5-1; CDR3aa: CASSRDSLTTDTQYF; CDR3nt: TGCGCCAGCAGTCGGGACAGCCTAACCACAGATACGCAGTATTTT
abundance: -; j_gene: TRBJ2-2; d_gene: TRBD1; v_gene: TRBV19; CDR3aa: CASSPRTGGGKELFF; CDR3nt: TGTGCCAGTAGTCCGAGGACAGGGGGCGGTAAGGAGCTGTTTTTT
abundance: -; j_gene: TRBJ2-7; d_gene: -; v_gene: TRBV6-1; CDR3aa: CASSTGPSYEQYF; CDR3nt: TGTGCCAGCAGCACGGGTCCGTCCTACGAGCAGTACTTC
abundance: -; j_gene: TRBJ2-1; d_gene: TRBD2; v_gene: TRBV18; CDR3aa: CASSPASGSSYNEQFF; CDR3nt: TGTGCCAGCTCACCTGCTAGCGGGAGCTCCTACAATGAGCAGTTCTTC
abundance: many; j_gene: TRBJ1-1; d_gene: -; v_gene: TRBV10-3; CDR3aa: CAILSGVENTEAFF; CDR3nt: TGTGCCATCCTCTCGGGGGTCGAGAACACTGAAGCTTTCTTT
abundance: many; j_gene: TRBJ2-1; d_gene: TRBD2; v_gene: TRBV15; CDR3aa: CATSRDPLREWGNEQFF; CDR3nt: TGTGCCACCAGCAGAGATCCCCTGCGGGAGTGGGGCAATGAGCAGTTCTTC
abundance: many; j_gene: TRBJ2-7; d_gene: -; v_gene: TRBV27; CDR3aa: CASSFLHEQYF; CDR3nt: TGTGCCAGCAGTTTTCTCCACGAGCAGTACTTC
abundance: few; j_gene: TRBJ2-1; d_gene: -; v_gene: TRBV11-3; CDR3aa: CASSLAGGALKEQFF; CDR3nt: TGTGCCAGCAGCTTAGCGGGGGGCGCTTTAAAGGAGCAGTTCTTC
abundance: many; j_gene: TRBJ1-4; d_gene: -; v_gene: TRBV20-1; CDR3aa: CSARAGSTNEKLFF; CDR3nt: TGCAGTGCTAGGGCAGGGTCAACTAATGAAAAACTGTTTTTT
abundance: many; j_gene: TRBJ2-1; d_gene: -; v_gene: TRBV6-1; CDR3aa: CASTLDRLPGNEQFF; CDR3nt: TGTGCCAGCACTTTAGACAGGCTACCTGGCAATGAGCAGTTCTTC
abundance: many; j_gene: TRBJ2-2; d_gene: -; v_gene: TRBV27; CDR3aa: CASSPKSTGELFF; CDR3nt: TGTGCCAGCAGTCCGAAGTCGACCGGGGAGCTGTTTTTT
abundance: many; j_gene: TRBJ2-5; d_gene: -; v_gene: TRBV6-1; CDR3aa: CASRPERQTWAYQETQYF; CDR3nt: TGTGCCAGCAGACCCGAAAGACAGACCTGGGCTTACCAAGAGACCCAGTACTTC
abundance: few; j_gene: TRBJ2-6; d_gene: TRBD1; v_gene: TRBV2; CDR3aa: CASSDLSTGVGGANVLTF; CDR3nt: TGTGCCAGCAGTGATTTATCGACAGGGGTTGGTGGGGCCAACGTCCTGACTTTC
abundance: -; j_gene: TRBJ1-1; d_gene: TRBD1; v_gene: TRBV14; CDR3aa: CASSQEVWRQGAANTEAFF; CDR3nt: TGTGCCAGCAGCCAAGAAGTATGGAGGCAGGGGGCGGCGAACACTGAAGCTTTCTTT
abundance: few; j_gene: TRBJ2-7; d_gene: TRBD2; v_gene: TRBV29-1; CDR3aa: CSVDIGTSGMGAREQYF; CDR3nt: TGCAGCGTTGATATAGGGACTAGCGGAATGGGCGCTAGGGAGCAGTACTTC
abundance: -; j_gene: TRBJ1-1; d_gene: -; v_gene: TRBV9; CDR3aa: CASSVEPGLNTEAFF; CDR3nt: TGTGCCAGCAGCGTAGAACCGGGCCTTAACACTGAAGCTTTCTTT
abundance: -; j_gene: TRBJ2-1; d_gene: TRBD1; v_gene: TRBV24-1; CDR3aa: CATSDSRGFYNEQFF; CDR3nt: TGTGCCACCAGTGACAGCAGGGGGTTCTACAATGAGCAGTTCTTC
abundance: many; j_gene: TRBJ2-7; d_gene: TRBD1; v_gene: TRBV27; CDR3aa: CASSTPGQAHEQYF; CDR3nt: TGTGCCAGCAGCACACCGGGACAGGCACACGAGCAGTACTTC
abundance: -; j_gene: TRBJ2-1; d_gene: TRBD2; v_gene: TRBV9; CDR3aa: CASSVALGTSGRGNEQFF; CDR3nt: TGTGCCAGCAGCGTAGCTCTCGGGACTAGCGGGAGAGGAAATGAGCAGTTCTTC
abundance: many; j_gene: TRBJ2-5; d_gene: TRBD1; v_gene: TRBV6-5; CDR3aa: CASSYDREETQYF; CDR3nt: TGTGCCAGCAGTTACGACAGGGAGGAGACCCAGTACTTC
abundance: many; j_gene: TRBJ1-1; d_gene: -; v_gene: TRBV12-3/TRBV12-4; CDR3aa: CASSVTPGGPEAFF; CDR3nt: TGTGCCAGCAGTGTGACACCGGGAGGTCCTGAAGCTTTCTTT
abundance: many; j_gene: TRBJ2-7; d_gene: TRBD2; v_gene: TRBV2; CDR3aa: CASSERIGLARYEQYF; CDR3nt: TGTGCCAGCAGTGAAAGGATAGGACTAGCCAGGTACGAGCAGTACTTC
abundance: few; j_gene: TRBJ1-1; d_gene: -; v_gene: TRBV5-1; CDR3aa: CASTVNLNTEAFF; CDR3nt: TGCGCCAGCACCGTGAACCTGAACACTGAAGCTTTCTTT
abundance: few; j_gene: TRBJ1-5; d_gene: -; v_gene: TRBV5-4; CDR3aa: CASSLDGAGDQPQHF; CDR3nt: TGTGCCAGCAGCTTGGATGGGGCAGGGGATCAGCCCCAGCATTTT
abundance: many; j_gene: TRBJ2-7; d_gene: TRBD1; v_gene: TRBV28; CDR3aa: CAIRDRGPYEQYF; CDR3nt: TGTGCTATCCGGGACAGGGGCCCCTACGAGCAGTACTTC
abundance: many; j_gene: TRBJ2-7; d_gene: TRBD2; v_gene: TRBV6-1; CDR3aa: CASSHRGTSGRPPYEQYF; CDR3nt: TGTGCCAGCAGTCACAGAGGGACTAGCGGGAGGCCACCCTACGAGCAGTACTTC
abundance: few; j_gene: TRBJ2-5; d_gene: TRBD2; v_gene: TRBV20-1; CDR3aa: CSASYPLAGAETQYF; CDR3nt: TGCAGTGCTAGTTACCCACTAGCGGGAGCGGAGACCCAGTACTTC
abundance: many; j_gene: TRBJ2-3; d_gene: -; v_gene: TRBV5-6; CDR3aa: CASSLVARRGADTQYF; CDR3nt: TGTGCCAGCAGCTTGGTGGCCAGGAGAGGCGCAGATACGCAGTATTTT
abundance: many; j_gene: TRBJ2-3; d_gene: -; v_gene: TRBV3-1; CDR3aa: CASSQDLTTDTQYF; CDR3nt: TGTGCCAGCAGCCAGGATCTTACCACAGATACGCAGTATTTT
abundance: many; j_gene: TRBJ1-4; d_gene: -; v_gene: TRBV2; CDR3aa: CASRKWGEKLFF; CDR3nt: TGTGCCAGCAGGAAGTGGGGCGAAAAACTGTTTTTT
abundance: many; j_gene: TRBJ2-7; d_gene: TRBD2; v_gene: TRBV6-1; CDR3aa: CASSEEFSGRFEQYF; CDR3nt: TGTGCCAGCAGTGAGGAGTTTAGCGGGAGATTCGAGCAGTACTTC
abundance: many; j_gene: TRBJ2-7; d_gene: TRBD1; v_gene: TRBV20-1; CDR3aa: CSARDPGQGRPYEQYF; CDR3nt: TGCAGTGCTAGAGATCCTGGACAGGGTAGGCCCTACGAGCAGTACTTC
abundance: many; j_gene: TRBJ1-5; d_gene: TRBD1; v_gene: TRBV5-6; CDR3aa: CASSRQGSDQPQHF; CDR3nt: TGTGCCAGCAGCCGACAGGGTAGCGATCAGCCCCAGCATTTT
abundance: many; j_gene: TRBJ2-7; d_gene: -; v_gene: TRBV20-1; CDR3aa: CSASPVGGAEQYF; CDR3nt: TGCAGTGCTAGTCCCGTAGGGGGGGCCGAGCAGTACTTC
abundance: -; j_gene: TRBJ2-1; d_gene: TRBD1; v_gene: TRBV10-3; CDR3aa: CAISDLGQGNNEQFF; CDR3nt: TGTGCCATCAGTGATCTTGGACAGGGTAACAATGAGCAGTTCTTC
abundance: many; j_gene: TRBJ2-4; d_gene: -; v_gene: TRBV5-1; CDR3aa: CASSLGSGPGLDIQYF; CDR3nt: TGCGCCAGCAGCTTGGGCTCGGGGCCGGGGTTGGACATTCAGTACTTC